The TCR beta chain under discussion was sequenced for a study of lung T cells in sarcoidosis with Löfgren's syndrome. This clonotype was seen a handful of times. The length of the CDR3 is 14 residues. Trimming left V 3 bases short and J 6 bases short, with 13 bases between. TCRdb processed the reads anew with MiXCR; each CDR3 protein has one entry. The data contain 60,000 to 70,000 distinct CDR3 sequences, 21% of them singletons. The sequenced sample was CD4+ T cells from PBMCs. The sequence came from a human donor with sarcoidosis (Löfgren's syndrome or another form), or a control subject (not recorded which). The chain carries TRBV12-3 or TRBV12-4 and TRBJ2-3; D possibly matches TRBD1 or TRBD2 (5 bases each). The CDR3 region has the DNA TGTGCCAGCAGTTTTGGGGGAAGGGGCGATACGCAGTATTTT. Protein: CASSFGGRGDTQYF.